The 21 T cell receptor beta chains listed next were all sequenced from one sample in a study of blood T cell repertoires in COVID-19. Assay used: immunoSEQ multiplex PCR; TCRdb lists only in-frame clones, some missing. Here the sample spans 150,000 to 200,000 clones, more than 75% being singletons. Sequences were obtained from peripheral blood. These receptors all stem from a man between 65 and 80 years old with acute or convalescent COVID-19.

The rearrangement uses TRBV19 and TRBJ1-2; D is possibly TRBD1 (6 bases). The germline V and J ends were trimmed by 7 bases and 5 bases, with 17 bases remaining between them. CDR3 length equals 14 residues. Germline assignment: CDR1 LNHDA and CDR2 SQIVND (reference sequence). This chain's CDR3 is CASTPGHGEYGYTF. CDR3 sequence (DNA): TGTGCCAGTACCCCGGGACATGGAGAGTATGGCTACACCTTC.

The rearrangement links TRBV2 to TRBJ1-3, with no clear D. CDR3 length: 14 residues. Germline V CDR1 and CDR2: SNHLY, FYNNEI. V lost 6 bases, J lost 0 bases, and 9 bases lay in between. CDR3 DNA sequence: TGTGCCAGCAGGGTTGACAACTCTGGAAACACCATATATTTT. Translating it yields CASRVDNSGNTIYF.

The J gene is TRBJ2-3, the V gene TRBV29-1; a possible D gene is TRBD2 (7 bases). Germline values: CDR1 SQVTM, CDR2 ANQGSEA. V lost 2 bases and J 4 bases, leaving 22 bases between the germline ends. CDR3 length: 17 amino acids. The CDR3 protein is CSVESLRGGALPDTQYF. The CDR3 DNA reads TGCAGCGTTGAAAGTCTAAGAGGGGGGGCTCTCCCAGATACGCAGTATTTT.

With regard to this clone: Within the sample, other DNA sequences also encode this same CDR3. This chain links TRBV10-3 with TRBJ1-2; no definite D call. Germline values: CDR1 ENHRY, CDR2 SYGVKD. Deletions cut 5 bases from V and 3 bases from J, with 13 bases between. The CDR3 sequence is 14 residues long. CDR3 nucleotide sequence: TGTGCCATCAGTCTGGGAGTTCAGGACTATGGCTACACCTTC. Encoded protein: CAISLGVQDYGYTF.

This rearrangement joins TRBV27 to TRBJ2-1; weak D call: TRBD2 (7 bases). Trimming stripped 3 bases from V and 9 bases from J, with 18 bases between. CDR1 MNHEY and CDR2 SMNVEV come from the germline V gene (reference sequence). The CDR3 covers 15 residues. The CDR3 loop reads CASSLDGGGAGEQFF. In DNA form, the CDR3 reads TGTGCCAGCAGTTTGGATGGAGGGGGGGCAGGTGAGCAGTTCTTC.

The chain has TRBV15 and TRBJ2-5; 7 positions match TRBD1. CDR3 size: 15 residues. Germline assignment: CDR1 LNHNV and CDR2 YYDKDF (reference sequence). Trimming removed 0 bases from V and 3 bases from J; junction bases left unmatched: 4. The DNA of the CDR3 is TGTGCCACCAGCAGAGATTTCACAGGGGAAGAGACCCAGTACTTC. Amino acid sequence: CATSRDFTGEETQYF.

V is TRBV18 and J is TRBJ1-3; 7 bases map to TRBD1. CDR1 KGHSH and CDR2 LQKENI come from the germline V gene. V was pared by 6 bases and J by 8 bases, with 7 bases of the junction left unmatched. This CDR3 has 13 amino acids. The CDR3 DNA is TGTGCCAGCTCTCCGGACAGGACGGACACCATATATTTT. This encodes CASSPDRTDTIYF.

The chain carries TRBV30 and TRBJ2-7; D might be TRBD1 (5 bases). Germline CDR1 and CDR2: GTSNPN and SVGIG (reference sequence). The CDR3 runs 17 residues. Trimming pared 3 bases from V and 0 bases from J, leaving 21 bases between. Here the CDR3 reads CAWSLGLLGDSSYEQYF. The DNA of the CDR3 is TGTGCCTGGAGCCTAGGGCTCTTAGGGGATAGCTCCTACGAGCAGTACTTC.

The table lists this clone with a few counts. The chain links TRBV7-9 to TRBJ2-7; the D gene is possibly TRBD1 (5 bases). Germline loops: CDR1 SEHNR, CDR2 FQNEAQ (reference sequence). This CDR3 spans 13 amino acids. V lost 5 bases and J lost 2, with 10 bases in between. CDR3 sequence: CASSPTGTYEQYF. The CDR3 DNA sequence: TGTGCCAGCAGCCCAACAGGAACCTACGAGCAGTACTTC. Variable domain in full (rest from reference TRBV7-9 and TRBJ2-7): DTGVSQNPRHKITKRGQNVTFRCDPISEHNRLYWYRQTLGQGPEFLTYFQNEAQLEKSRLLSDRFSAERPKGSFSTLEIQRTEQGDSAMYLCASSPTGTYEQYFGPGTRLTVT.

The chain joins TRBV10-3 to TRBJ1-5; D is perhaps TRBD1 (6 bases). Germline CDR1 reads ENHRY; CDR2 reads SYGVKD. This CDR3 region has 15 residues. Deletions cut 3 bases from V and 4 bases from J, with 13 bases between. The CDR3 loop reads CAISDMRGKNQPQHF. As DNA, the CDR3 is TGTGCCATCAGTGATATGAGGGGGAAGAATCAGCCCCAGCATTTT.

V is TRBV5-1 and J is TRBJ2-5; D perhaps matches TRBD1 (5 bases). With 4 bases removed from V and 2 bases from J, the gap between germline ends came to 18 bases. In germline, CDR1 is SGHRS, CDR2 YFSETQ. The CDR3 is 16 residues long. The CDR3 sequence: CASSPSVGVGQETQYF. Here the CDR3 DNA reads TGCGCCAGCAGCCCCTCGGTAGGGGTGGGGCAAGAGACCCAGTACTTC.

A remark on this clone: This CDR3 is also generated by other DNA sequences in the sample. The chain links TRBV12-3 or TRBV12-4 to TRBJ2-5; the D gene is possibly TRBD2 (6 bases). Trimming cost V 3 bases and J 5 bases, with 10 bases left between them. This CDR3 region has 13 residues. This chain's CDR3 is CASSFGGAETQYF. CDR3 DNA: TGTGCCAGCAGTTTTGGAGGGGCGGAGACCCAGTACTTC.

The J gene is TRBJ2-7, the V gene TRBV28, with D possibly being TRBD2 (5 bases). The CDR3 totals 12 residues. V dropped 3 bases and J dropped 9 bases, with 12 bases sitting between them. Germline CDR1 and CDR2: MDHEN and SYDVKM. The CDR3 coding sequence is TGTGCCAGCAGTTTGGGAGACTTCCGGCAGTACTTC. Residues: CASSLGDFRQYF.

This chain joins TRBV5-1 and TRBJ2-7; D is perhaps TRBD2 (7 bases). The CDR3 is made up of 14 amino acids. Trimming pared 2 bases from V and 6 bases from J, leaving 15 bases between. Germline-derived CDR1 and CDR2 are SGHRS and YFSETQ. The CDR3: CASSLTAGAPEQYF. For the CDR3, the DNA is TGCGCCAGCAGCTTAACCGCGGGGGCCCCCGAGCAGTACTTC. The variable domain in full, with the rest retrieved from reference TRBV5-1 and TRBJ2-7, is KAGVTQTPRYLIKTRGQQVTLSCSPISGHRSVSWYQQTPGQGLQFLFEYFSETQRNKGNFPGRFSGRQFSNSRSEMNVSTLELGDSALYLCASSLTAGAPEQYFGPGTRLTVT.

The gene calls are TRBV5-1 and TRBJ1-5; D ambiguous. CDR3 length: 16 amino acids. Trimming left V 0 bases short and J 0 bases short, with 10 bases between. CDR1 is SGHRS, CDR2 YFSETQ, per germline. The CDR3 protein is CASSLVPTDSNQPQHF. CDR3 in DNA: TGCGCCAGCAGCTTGGTCCCCACAGATAGCAATCAGCCCCAGCATTTT.

This chain uses TRBV9 with TRBJ1-2, with D uncertain. The V end lost 4 bases, the J end lost 5 bases, and 18 bases lay between the germline ends. The germline CDR1 and CDR2 sequences are SGDLS and YYNGEE. CDR3 length: 15 amino acids. The chain's CDR3 is CASSPSASQLYGYTF. The CDR3 nucleotides are TGTGCCAGCAGCCCCTCAGCGTCCCAGCTTTATGGCTACACCTTC.

This chain uses TRBV6-1 with TRBJ1-5, with 8 bases lining up with TRBD1. The V gene end was trimmed by 2 bases and the J gene end by 7 bases; junction bases not matched to a gene: 1. Germline V lookup: CDR1 MNHNS, CDR2 SASEGT. This CDR3 has 13 amino acids. The CDR3 loop reads CASSETGGQPQHF. The CDR3 region has the DNA TGTGCCAGCAGTGAAACAGGGGGACAGCCCCAGCATTTT.

The rearrangement joins TRBV24-1 to TRBJ2-3, with D unresolved. The CDR3 is 13 amino acids. The germline V and J ends were trimmed by 4 bases and 7 bases, with 11 bases remaining between them. Germline CDR1 reads KGHDR; CDR2 reads SFDVKD. The CDR3 DNA reads TGTGCCACCAGTGACCTCCAGCGAAATACGCAGTATTTT. This encodes CATSDLQRNTQYF.

J is TRBJ1-2 and V is TRBV9; 8 nucleotides align to TRBD1. V dropped 4 bases and J dropped 2; count of bases not matched to a gene: 7. This CDR3 spans 15 amino acids. The germline V gene has CDR1 SGDLS and CDR2 YYNGEE. The CDR3 DNA is TGTGCCAGCAGCCGTCCGACAGGGGCCAACTATGGCTACACCTTC. It codes for CASSRPTGANYGYTF. The full variable domain, with the rest looked up from reference TRBV9 and TRBJ1-2, is DSGVTQTPKHLITATGQRVTLRCSPRSGDLSVYWYQQSLDQGLQFLIQYYNGEERAKGNILERFSAQQFPDLHSELNLSSLELGDSALYFCASSRPTGANYGYTFGSGTRLTVV.

The chain couples TRBV7-3 to TRBJ1-6; D is uncertain. CDR1 is SGHTA, CDR2 FQGTGA, per germline. This CDR3 region has 15 residues. V was trimmed by 3 bases and J by 11 bases, leaving 17 bases between them. CDR3 DNA sequence: TGTGCCAGCAGCTTCAGGAACCTTCGTAACGCACCCCTCCACTTT. Translation gives CASSFRNLRNAPLHF.

This clone has a single count. The chain joins TRBV3-1 (or the pseudogene TRBV3-2) to TRBJ2-7, with a possible D match to TRBD1 (6 bases). V lost 1 base and J 3 bases, leaving 13 bases between the germline ends. The CDR3 runs to 15 residues. Germline CDR1 is LGHDT and CDR2 is YNNKEL (reference sequence). Here the CDR3 DNA reads TGTGCCAGCAGCCAAGGGCCGCAGGGACACTACGAGCAGTACTTC. It yields the protein CASSQGPQGHYEQYF.